Described below is a single TCR beta chain sequence and its context. What antigen it recognizes has not been identified. The input lacks base qualities; no much larger clone sits a single base away. The data were taken from a study of blood T cell repertoires in COVID-19 (dated by TCRdb to the early 2020s). Study-wide context: Samples from collaborators originated in the United States, Italy and Spain and spanned both the acute and convalescent phases of COVID-19. The dataset comprised deeply sampled blood TCRbeta repertoires from subjects exposed to, actively infected with, or recovered from COVID-19. The sample metadata nearly always contained a de-identified subject ID, COVID-19 status, age in years and sex. The samples were drawn from the first 160 participants of the ongoing ImmuneRACE study and from some 1,300 subjects provided by 6 global collaborators. Where available, HLA class I and class II types were obtained from metadata supplied by the sample provider rather than from assay-based typing. The prospective study material was composed of cDNA or gDNA derived from T cells, B-cell-depleted T cells, or PBMCs. The repertoires were made available in a free public database intended to serve as a resource for research on the immune response to SARS-CoV-2. Summary of the overall study and its limitations: How much clinical and demographic metadata was included differed by source and by participant, and the metadata was provided uncurated.

TCRbeta CDR3 regions were amplified from genomic DNA using the immunoSEQ Assay, a bias-controlled multiplex PCR. As for how the authors treated the data: Nucleated cell counts per sample were estimated from amplification of reference gene primers within the assay. To quantify the absolute abundance of each unique TCRbeta CDR3 rearrangement, sequence reads were collapsed and filtered. For each sample, productive Simpson clonality was calculated by taking the square root of Simpson's diversity index across productive rearrangements. Here the immuneACCESS table is served through TCRdb, limited to in-frame sequences with V and J called. Missing clones are a known gap in these copies; in checked studies unresolved V genes cover under half, and the rest lacks a known reason. Clone size and the V and J calls come from that table; the DNA yielded D and trimming. Here the sample has 150,000 to 200,000 clones; 80% to 95% occur a single time. 0.45% to 0.65% of the sample goes to the ten largest clones.

Collaborating institutions collected whole blood in K2EDTA tubes following their own protocols. For TCRbeta analysis, collaborators shipped samples as frozen whole blood, isolated PBMCs, or DNA extracted from either of those sample types. CDR1 and CDR2, per the germline V gene (reference sequence), are SGHAT and FQDESV. From the cysteine through the phenylalanine, the CDR3 covers 14 amino acids. The kept DNA is CDR3 alone, 42 bases in frame from the first base. V is shortened by 5 bases, J by 0 bases, and the region joining them spans 9 bases. The sequence was collected from a man aged 45-65 years with acute or convalescent COVID-19. Sequenced: peripheral blood. The V gene is TRBV11-1 and the J gene is TRBJ2-3; the D gene is perhaps TRBD2, from 5 matching bases. At the DNA level, the sequence is TGTGCCAGCAGCCATAGCGTTAGCACAGATACGCAGTATTTT. Translation gives CASSHSVSTDTQYF.